This T cell receptor beta chain was retrieved from a study of blood T cell repertoires in COVID-19. As for the study in general: The United States, Italy and Spain provided the acute and convalescent COVID-19 samples. Sources were T cells, B-cell-depleted T cells, or PBMCs; the material itself was cDNA or gDNA.

Authors' data handling: Counts of nucleated cells, estimated from reference gene primer amplification, were obtained. TCRdb's table, derived via immunoSEQ multiplex PCR, lists solely in-frame clones and lacks some. V, J and clone size are taken as reported in that table, and D and trimming were inferred from the DNA itself. The table includes 250,000 to 300,000 clones, roughly 87% detected once. The ends were cut back, 5 bases at V and 5 bases at J, with 13 bases in the middle. The CDR3 length is 14 residues. Germline values: CDR1 SNHLY, CDR2 FYNNEI. The sample comprised peripheral blood. The rearrangement uses TRBV2 and TRBJ1-5; a weak D match, TRBD1 (6 bases). The clonotype comes from a woman aged 45-59 years who had recovered from COVID-19. The CDR3 protein is CASSHDRRHQPQHF. The CDR3 DNA reads TGTGCCAGCAGTCATGACAGGCGCCATCAGCCCCAGCATTTT. The full variable domain, rest sourced from reference TRBV2 and TRBJ1-5, is EPEVTQTPSHQVTQMGQEVILRCVPISNHLYFYWYRQILGQKVEFLVSFYNNEISEKSEIFDDQFSVERPDGSNFTLKIRSTKLEDSAMYFCASSHDRRHQPQHFGDGTRLSIL.